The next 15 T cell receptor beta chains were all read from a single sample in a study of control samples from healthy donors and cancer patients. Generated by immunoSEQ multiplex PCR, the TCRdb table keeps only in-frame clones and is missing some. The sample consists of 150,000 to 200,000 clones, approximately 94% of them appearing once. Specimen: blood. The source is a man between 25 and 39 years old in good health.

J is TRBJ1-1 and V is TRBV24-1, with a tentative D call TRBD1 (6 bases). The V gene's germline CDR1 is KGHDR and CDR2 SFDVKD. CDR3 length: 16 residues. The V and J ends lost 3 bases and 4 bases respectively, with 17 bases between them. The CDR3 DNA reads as TGTGCCACCAGTGATCCATACCAGGGGATCGGCACTGAAGCTTTCTTT. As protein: CATSDPYQGIGTEAFF.

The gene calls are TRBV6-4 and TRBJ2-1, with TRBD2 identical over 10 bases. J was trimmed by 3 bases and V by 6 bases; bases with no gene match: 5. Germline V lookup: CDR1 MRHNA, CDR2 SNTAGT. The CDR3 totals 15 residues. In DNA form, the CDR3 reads TGTGCCAGCAGCGCTAGCGGGGGAGGCTACAATGAGCAGTTCTTC. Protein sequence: CASSASGGGYNEQFF.

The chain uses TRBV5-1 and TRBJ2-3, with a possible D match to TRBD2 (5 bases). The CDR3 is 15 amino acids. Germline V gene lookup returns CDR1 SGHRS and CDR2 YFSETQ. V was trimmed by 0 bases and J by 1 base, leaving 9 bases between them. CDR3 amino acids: CASSLAGLGTDTQYF. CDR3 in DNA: TGCGCCAGCAGCTTGGCGGGGTTAGGCACAGATACGCAGTATTTT.

CDR3 sequence reads: CASSSQSGPTPPHEQYF. The CDR3 nucleotides read TGTGCCAGCAGTTCCCAAAGCGGCCCTACACCCCCCCACGAGCAGTACTTC. The chain couples TRBV28 to TRBJ2-7; the D gene is possibly TRBD2 (5 bases). CDR3 length: 17 amino acids. Trimming removed 4 bases from V and 5 bases from J, with 24 bases in between. CDR1 and CDR2 from the germline V gene are MDHEN and SYDVKM.

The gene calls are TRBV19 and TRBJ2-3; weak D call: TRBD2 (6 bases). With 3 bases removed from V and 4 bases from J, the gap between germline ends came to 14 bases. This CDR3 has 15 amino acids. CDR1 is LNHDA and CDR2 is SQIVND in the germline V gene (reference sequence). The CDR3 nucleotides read TGTGCCAGTAGTATGGCTAGCTCGGGGGCAGATACGCAGTATTTT. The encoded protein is CASSMASSGADTQYF.

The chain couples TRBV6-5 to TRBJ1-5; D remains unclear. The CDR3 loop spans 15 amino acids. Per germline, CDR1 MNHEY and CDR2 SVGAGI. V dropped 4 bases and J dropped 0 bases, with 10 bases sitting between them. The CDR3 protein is CASSWTGDSNQPQHF. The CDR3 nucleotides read TGTGCCAGCAGTTGGACTGGAGATAGCAATCAGCCCCAGCATTTT.

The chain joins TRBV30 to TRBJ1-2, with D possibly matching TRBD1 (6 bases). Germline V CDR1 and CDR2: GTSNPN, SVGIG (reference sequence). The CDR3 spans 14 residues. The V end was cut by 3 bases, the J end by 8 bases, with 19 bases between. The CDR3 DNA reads TGTGCCTGGAGGGCCCGTGGGGGGGGCGCGGGCTACACCTTC. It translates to CAWRARGGGAGYTF.

CDR3 amino acids: CATGTLSKTQYF. DNA of the CDR3: TGTGCCACGGGGACACTCAGCAAGACCCAGTACTTC. V is TRBV6-5 and J is TRBJ2-5; a possible D gene is TRBD1 (6 bases). The V and J ends lost 10 bases and 6 bases respectively, with 15 bases between them. Per the germline V gene, CDR1 is MNHEY and CDR2 is SVGAGI. This CDR3 comprises 12 residues.

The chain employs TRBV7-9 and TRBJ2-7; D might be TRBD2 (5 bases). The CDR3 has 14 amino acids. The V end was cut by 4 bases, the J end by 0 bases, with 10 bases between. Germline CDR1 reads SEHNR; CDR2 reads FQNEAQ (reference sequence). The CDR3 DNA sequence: TGTGCCAGCAGCTCCGGACTGGACTCCTACGAGCAGTACTTC. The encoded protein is CASSSGLDSYEQYF.

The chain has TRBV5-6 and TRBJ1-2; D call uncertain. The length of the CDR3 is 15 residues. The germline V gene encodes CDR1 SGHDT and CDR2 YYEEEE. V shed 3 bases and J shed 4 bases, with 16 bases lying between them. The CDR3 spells CASSSAGYPVYGYTF. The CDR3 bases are TGTGCCAGCAGCTCGGCGGGGTACCCAGTCTATGGCTACACCTTC.

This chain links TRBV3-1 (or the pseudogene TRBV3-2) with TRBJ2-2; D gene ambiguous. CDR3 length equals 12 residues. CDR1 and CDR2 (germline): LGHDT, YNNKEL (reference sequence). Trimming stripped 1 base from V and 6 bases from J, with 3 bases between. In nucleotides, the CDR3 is TGTGCCAGCAGCCAAGTCTCCGGGGAGCTGTTTTTT. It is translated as CASSQVSGELFF.

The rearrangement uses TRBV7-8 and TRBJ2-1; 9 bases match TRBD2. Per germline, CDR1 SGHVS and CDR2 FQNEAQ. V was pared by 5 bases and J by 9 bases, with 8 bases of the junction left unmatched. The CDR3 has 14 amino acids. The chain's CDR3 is CASSLGLASREQFF. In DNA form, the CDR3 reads TGTGCCAGCAGCCTGGGACTAGCTAGTCGTGAGCAGTTCTTC.

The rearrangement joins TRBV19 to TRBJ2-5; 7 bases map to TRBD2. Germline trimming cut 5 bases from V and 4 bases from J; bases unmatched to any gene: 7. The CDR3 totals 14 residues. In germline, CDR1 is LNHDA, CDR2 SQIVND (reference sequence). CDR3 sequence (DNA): TGTGCCAGTAGTCCCTGGACTAGAGGAGAGACCCAGTACTTC. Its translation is CASSPWTRGETQYF.

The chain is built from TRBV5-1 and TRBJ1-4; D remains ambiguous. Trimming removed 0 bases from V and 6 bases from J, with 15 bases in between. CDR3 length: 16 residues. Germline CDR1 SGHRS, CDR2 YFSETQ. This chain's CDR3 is CASSLAVTASDEKLFF. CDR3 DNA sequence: TGCGCCAGCAGCTTGGCTGTAACAGCTTCGGATGAAAAACTGTTTTTT. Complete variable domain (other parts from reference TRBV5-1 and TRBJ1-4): KAGVTQTPRYLIKTRGQQVTLSCSPISGHRSVSWYQQTPGQGLQFLFEYFSETQRNKGNFPGRFSGRQFSNSRSEMNVSTLELGDSALYLCASSLAVTASDEKLFFGSGTQLSVL.

CDR3 sequence (DNA): TGTGCCACCAGTGATTTTATGAACACTGAAGCTTTCTTT. Protein sequence: CATSDFMNTEAFF. The chain links TRBV24-1 to TRBJ1-1; D remains unclear. CDR3 length: 13 amino acids. V was pared by 1 base and J by 0 bases, with 2 bases between. CDR1 KGHDR and CDR2 SFDVKD come from the germline V gene.